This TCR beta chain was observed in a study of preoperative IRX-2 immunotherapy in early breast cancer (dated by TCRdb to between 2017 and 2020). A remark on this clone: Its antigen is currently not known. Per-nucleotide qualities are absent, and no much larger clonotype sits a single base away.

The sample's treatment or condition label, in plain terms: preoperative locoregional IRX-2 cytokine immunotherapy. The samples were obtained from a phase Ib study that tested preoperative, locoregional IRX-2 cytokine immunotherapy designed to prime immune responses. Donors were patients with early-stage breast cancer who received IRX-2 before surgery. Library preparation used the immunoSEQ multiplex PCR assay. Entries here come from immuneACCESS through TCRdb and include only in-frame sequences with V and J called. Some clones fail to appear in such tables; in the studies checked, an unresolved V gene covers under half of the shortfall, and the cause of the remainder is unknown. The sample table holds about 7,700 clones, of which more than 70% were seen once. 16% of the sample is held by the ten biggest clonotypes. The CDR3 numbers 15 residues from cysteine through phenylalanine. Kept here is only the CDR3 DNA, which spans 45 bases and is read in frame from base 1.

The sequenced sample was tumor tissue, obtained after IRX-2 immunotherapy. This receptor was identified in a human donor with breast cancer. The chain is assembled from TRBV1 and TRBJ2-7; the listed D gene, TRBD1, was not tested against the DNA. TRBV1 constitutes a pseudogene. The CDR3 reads CASSPEGQGSYEQYF. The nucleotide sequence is TGCGCCAGCAGCCCAGAAGGACAGGGCTCCTACGAGCAGTACTTC.